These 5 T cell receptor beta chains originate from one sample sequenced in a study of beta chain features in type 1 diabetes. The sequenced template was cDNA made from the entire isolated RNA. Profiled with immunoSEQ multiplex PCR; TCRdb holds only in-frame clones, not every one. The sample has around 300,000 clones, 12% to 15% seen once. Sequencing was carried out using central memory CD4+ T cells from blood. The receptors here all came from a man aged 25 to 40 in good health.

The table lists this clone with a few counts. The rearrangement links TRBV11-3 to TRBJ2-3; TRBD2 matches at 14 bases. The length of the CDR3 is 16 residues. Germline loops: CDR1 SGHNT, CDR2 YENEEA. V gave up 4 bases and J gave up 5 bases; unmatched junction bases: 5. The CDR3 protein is CASSSGLAGAGDTQYF. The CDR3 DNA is TGTGCCAGCAGCTCGGGACTAGCGGGAGCAGGAGATACGCAGTATTTT. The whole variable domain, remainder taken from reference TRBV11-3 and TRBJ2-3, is EAGVVQSPRYKIIEKKQPVAFWCNPISGHNTLYWYLQNLGQGPELLIRYENEEAVDDSQLPKDRFSAERLKGVDSTLKIQPAELGDSAVYLCASSSGLAGAGDTQYFGPGTRLTVL.

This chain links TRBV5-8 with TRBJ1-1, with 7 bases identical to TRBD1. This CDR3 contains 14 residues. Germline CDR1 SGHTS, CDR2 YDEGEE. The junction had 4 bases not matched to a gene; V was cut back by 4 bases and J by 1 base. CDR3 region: CASSPDRANTEAFF. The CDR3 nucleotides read TGTGCCAGCAGCCCTGACAGGGCGAACACTGAAGCTTTCTTT. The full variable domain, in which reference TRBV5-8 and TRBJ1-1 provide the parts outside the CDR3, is EAGVTQSPTHLIKTRGQQATLRCSPISGHTSVYWYQQALGLGLQFLLWYDEGEERNRGNFPPRFSGRQFPNYSSELNVNALELEDSALYLCASSPDRANTEAFFGQGTRLTVV.

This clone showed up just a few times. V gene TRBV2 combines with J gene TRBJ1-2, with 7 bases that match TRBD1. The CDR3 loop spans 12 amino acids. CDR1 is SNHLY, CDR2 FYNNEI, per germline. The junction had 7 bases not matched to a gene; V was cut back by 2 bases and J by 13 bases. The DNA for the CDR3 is TGTGCCAGCAGTGAATTGGAGGCAGGGGGCACCTTC. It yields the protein CASSELEAGGTF.

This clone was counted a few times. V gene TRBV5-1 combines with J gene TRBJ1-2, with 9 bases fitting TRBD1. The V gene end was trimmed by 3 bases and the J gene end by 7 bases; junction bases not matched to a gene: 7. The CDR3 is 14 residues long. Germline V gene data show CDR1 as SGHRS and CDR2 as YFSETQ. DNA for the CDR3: TGCGCCAGCAGCTACTTACAGGGGGCCGCTGGCTACACCTTC. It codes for CASSYLQGAAGYTF. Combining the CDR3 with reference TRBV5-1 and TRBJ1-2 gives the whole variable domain KAGVTQTPRYLIKTRGQQVTLSCSPISGHRSVSWYQQTPGQGLQFLFEYFSETQRNKGNFPGRFSGRQFSNSRSEMNVSTLELGDSALYLCASSYLQGAAGYTFGSGTRLTVV.

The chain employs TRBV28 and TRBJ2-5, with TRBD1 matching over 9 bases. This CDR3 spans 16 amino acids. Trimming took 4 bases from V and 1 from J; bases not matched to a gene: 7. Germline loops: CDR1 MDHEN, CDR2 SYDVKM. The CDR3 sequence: CASSSGGQGFQETQYF. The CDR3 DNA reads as TGTGCCAGCAGTTCTGGGGGACAGGGTTTCCAAGAGACCCAGTACTTC.